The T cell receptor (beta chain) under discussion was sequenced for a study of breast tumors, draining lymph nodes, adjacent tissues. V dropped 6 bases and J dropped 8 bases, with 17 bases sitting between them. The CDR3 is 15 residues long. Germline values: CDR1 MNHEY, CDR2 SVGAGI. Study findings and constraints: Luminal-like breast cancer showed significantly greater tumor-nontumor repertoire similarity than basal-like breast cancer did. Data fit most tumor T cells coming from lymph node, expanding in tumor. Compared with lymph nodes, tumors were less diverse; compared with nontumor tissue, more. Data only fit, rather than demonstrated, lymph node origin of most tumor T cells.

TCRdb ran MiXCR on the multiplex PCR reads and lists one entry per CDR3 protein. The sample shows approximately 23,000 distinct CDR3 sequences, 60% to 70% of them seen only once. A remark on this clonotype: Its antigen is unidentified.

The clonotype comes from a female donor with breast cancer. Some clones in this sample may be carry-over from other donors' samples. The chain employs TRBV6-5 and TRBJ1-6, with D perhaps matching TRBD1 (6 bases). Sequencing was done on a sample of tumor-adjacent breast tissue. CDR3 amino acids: CASRSGGERYSPLHF. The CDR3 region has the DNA TGTGCCAGCAGGTCCGGGGGCGAAAGGTATTCACCCCTCCACTTT.